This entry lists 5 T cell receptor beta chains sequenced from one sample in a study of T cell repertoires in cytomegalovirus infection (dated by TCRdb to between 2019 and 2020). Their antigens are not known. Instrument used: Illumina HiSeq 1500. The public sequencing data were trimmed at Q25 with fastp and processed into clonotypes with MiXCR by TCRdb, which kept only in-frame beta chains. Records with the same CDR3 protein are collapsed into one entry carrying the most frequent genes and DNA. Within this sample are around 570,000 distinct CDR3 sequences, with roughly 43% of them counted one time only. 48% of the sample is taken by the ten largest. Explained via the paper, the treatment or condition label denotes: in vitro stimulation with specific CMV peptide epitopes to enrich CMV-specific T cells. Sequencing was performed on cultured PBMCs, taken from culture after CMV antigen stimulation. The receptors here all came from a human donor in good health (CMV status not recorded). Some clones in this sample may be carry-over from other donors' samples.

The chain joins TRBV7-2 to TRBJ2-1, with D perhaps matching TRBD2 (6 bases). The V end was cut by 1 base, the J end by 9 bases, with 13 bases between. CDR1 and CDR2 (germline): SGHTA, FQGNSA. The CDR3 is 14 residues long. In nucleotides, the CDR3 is TGTGCCAGCAGCTTAGTCCCGGGGGTGGGTGAGCAGTTCTTC. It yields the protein CASSLVPGVGEQFF.

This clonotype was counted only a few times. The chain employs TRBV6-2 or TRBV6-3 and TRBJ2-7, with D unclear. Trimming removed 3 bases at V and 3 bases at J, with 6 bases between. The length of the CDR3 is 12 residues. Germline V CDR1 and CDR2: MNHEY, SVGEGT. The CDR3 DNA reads TGTGCCAGCAGTTATCGGCGCTACGAGCAGTACTTC. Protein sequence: CASSYRRYEQYF.

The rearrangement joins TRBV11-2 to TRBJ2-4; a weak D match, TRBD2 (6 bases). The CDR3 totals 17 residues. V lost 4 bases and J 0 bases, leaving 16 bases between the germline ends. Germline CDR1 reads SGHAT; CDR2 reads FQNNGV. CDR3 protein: CASSSGLRLVAKNIQYF. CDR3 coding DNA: TGTGCCAGCAGCTCAGGACTGAGACTAGTAGCCAAAAACATTCAGTACTTC.

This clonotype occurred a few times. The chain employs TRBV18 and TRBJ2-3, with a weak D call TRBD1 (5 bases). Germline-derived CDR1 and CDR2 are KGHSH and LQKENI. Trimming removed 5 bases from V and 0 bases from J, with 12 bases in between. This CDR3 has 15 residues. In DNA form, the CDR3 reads TGTGCCAGCTCAGAACTCCCAGGGAGCACAGATACGCAGTATTTT. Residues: CASSELPGSTDTQYF. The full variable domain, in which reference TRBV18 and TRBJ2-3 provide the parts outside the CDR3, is NAGVMQNPRHLVRRRGQEARLRCSPMKGHSHVYWYRQLPEEGLKFMVYLQKENIIDESGMPKERFSAEFPKEGPSILRIQQVVRGDSAAYFCASSELPGSTDTQYFGPGTRLTVL.

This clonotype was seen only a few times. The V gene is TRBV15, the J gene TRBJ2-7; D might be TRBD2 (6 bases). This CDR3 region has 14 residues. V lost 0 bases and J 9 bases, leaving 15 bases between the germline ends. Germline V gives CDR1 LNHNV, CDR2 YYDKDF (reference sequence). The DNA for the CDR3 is TGTGCCACCAGCAGAGATCTCCTGAGCGGGTTGCAGTACTTC. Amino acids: CATSRDLLSGLQYF.